Shown below are 13 T cell receptor beta chains from a single sample sequenced in a study of OX40 agonist ivuxolimab in advanced cancers. The data were produced by immunoSEQ multiplex PCR, yet TCRdb's version contains in-frame clones alone and is incomplete. The sample includes 85,000 to 95,000 clones, roughly 87% of them seen just once. Material: CD4+ or CD8+ T cells sorted from blood, obtained in a trial of the OX40 agonist ivuxolimab. The receptor source for this set is an adult with an advanced solid tumor such as melanoma, head and neck, liver or kidney cancer.

This chain joins TRBV5-1 and TRBJ1-2; possibly TRBD1 for D (6 bases). The CDR3 length is 15 residues. With 4 bases removed from V and 2 bases from J, the gap between germline ends came to 15 bases. Germline assignment: CDR1 SGHRS and CDR2 YFSETQ. CDR3 DNA: TGCGCCAGCAGCCCACGTCCAGGGGCCAACTATGGCTACACCTTC. It is translated as CASSPRPGANYGYTF.

There are a few counts of this clone. CDR3 sequence: CASSLDTKYGYTF. In nucleotides, the CDR3 is TGTGCCAGCAGCCTGGACACGAAATATGGCTACACCTTC. This chain connects TRBV13 to TRBJ1-2, with TRBD1 as a possible D gene (5 bases). Trimming took 5 bases from V and 5 from J, leaving 12 bases between them. Germline assignment: CDR1 PRHDT and CDR2 FYEKMQ (reference sequence). The CDR3 runs to 13 residues.

The chain combines TRBV29-1 with TRBJ2-5, with 7 bases that match TRBD1. From germline, CDR1 is SQVTM and CDR2 ANQGSEA. CDR3 size: 13 residues. J was trimmed by 0 bases and V by 7 bases; bases with no gene match: 5. The CDR3 DNA reads as TGCAGCGCGACAGGGACATACCAAGAGACCCAGTACTTC. Encoded protein: CSATGTYQETQYF.

This rearrangement joins TRBV4-3 to TRBJ1-5; D remains unclear. V was cut by 2 bases and J by 4 bases, with 6 bases left in between. Germline V lookup: CDR1 LGHNA, CDR2 YSLEER. CDR3 length: 13 amino acids. The CDR3 loop reads CASSQRVNQPQHF. In DNA, the CDR3 is TGCGCCAGCAGCCAAAGAGTAAATCAGCCCCAGCATTTT.

This chain connects TRBV5-4 to TRBJ2-5; 10 bases map to TRBD2. The CDR3 covers 16 residues. The V gene's germline CDR1 is SGHNT and CDR2 YYREEE (reference sequence). The J segment lost 4 bases and the V segment lost 2 bases, leaving 8 bases of the junction unmatched. CDR3 nucleotide sequence: TGTGCCAGCAGCTTCCGACTAGCGGGTGGGGGAGAGACCCAGTACTTC. As protein: CASSFRLAGGGETQYF.

J is TRBJ2-7 and V is TRBV7-9, with a weak D call TRBD1 (5 bases). This CDR3 is 14 amino acids long. Germline V gene data show CDR1 as SEHNR and CDR2 as FQNEAQ (reference sequence). V lost 5 bases, J lost 1 base, and 12 bases lay in between. CDR3 amino acids: CASSPRASSYEQYF. CDR3 DNA sequence: TGTGCCAGCAGCCCCAGGGCGTCTTCCTACGAGCAGTACTTC.

This clone was recorded once. The chain is built from TRBV7-2 and TRBJ1-2, with D tentatively TRBD1 (5 bases). CDR3 length: 15 amino acids. CDR1 and CDR2 (germline): SGHTA, FQGNSA. Trimming removed 7 bases from V and 7 bases from J, with 22 bases in between. DNA of the CDR3: TGTGCCAGCACCTCCAAGACAGAGGGCAAATCTGGCTACACCTTC. It is translated as CASTSKTEGKSGYTF. The complete variable domain, with remaining parts taken from reference TRBV7-2 and TRBJ1-2, reads GAGVSQSPSNKVTEKGKDVELRCDPISGHTALYWYRQSLGQGLEFLIYFQGNSAPDKSGLPSDRFSAERTGGSVSTLTIQRTQQEDSAVYLCASTSKTEGKSGYTFGSGTRLTVV.

This rearrangement joins TRBV28 to TRBJ1-2; no clear D. In germline, CDR1 is MDHEN, CDR2 SYDVKM. Trimming left V 4 bases short and J 7 bases short, with 10 bases between. CDR3 length: 12 amino acids. CDR3 residues: CASSSPVGGYTF. The CDR3 bases are TGTGCCAGCAGTTCTCCGGTGGGTGGCTACACCTTC.

This clone has more than one count but fewer than ten. The chain recombines TRBV7-8 with TRBJ1-2; D might be TRBD1 (6 bases). This CDR3 spans 14 amino acids. V lost 1 base and J 9 bases, leaving 15 bases between the germline ends. The germline V gene has CDR1 SGHVS and CDR2 FQNEAQ. The CDR3 region has the DNA TGTGCCAGCAGCTTAGTTTTAGGGGGAGCGAGCTACACCTTC. Residues: CASSLVLGGASYTF.

V is TRBV28 and J is TRBJ1-3; possible D gene TRBD1, 6 bases. The V end lost 5 bases, the J end lost 3 bases, and 14 bases lay between the germline ends. The CDR3 spans 15 residues. Germline V gives CDR1 MDHEN, CDR2 SYDVKM. The CDR3 here is CASSPGQSVGNTIYF. The CDR3 DNA is TGTGCCAGCAGTCCCGGACAGTCCGTTGGAAACACCATATATTTT.

The chain has TRBV7-2 and TRBJ1-5; unclear D gene. This CDR3 is built from 13 residues. Germline CDR1 and CDR2: SGHTA and FQGNSA. The V gene lost 8 bases and the J gene lost 7 bases, with 15 bases spanning the gap. The CDR3 DNA reads as TGTGCCAGCTCGTGGGCCAAGAAACAGCCCCAGCATTTT. Its protein is CASSWAKKQPQHF.

V and J are TRBV29-1 and TRBJ2-1; 10 bases fit TRBD1. This CDR3 contains 14 residues. From germline, CDR1 is SQVTM and CDR2 ANQGSEA. Trimming cost V 5 bases and J 3 bases; bases outside gene matches: 4. The CDR3 DNA reads TGCAGCGTTTGGGGACAGGGGAGCTACAATGAGCAGTTCTTC. Amino acids: CSVWGQGSYNEQFF.

Only one count was recorded for this clone. The V and J genes are TRBV7-2 and TRBJ1-1; D is perhaps TRBD1 (6 bases). The CDR3 has 14 amino acids. Trimming cost V 5 bases and J 2 bases, with 12 bases left between them. The germline gives CDR1 SGHTA, CDR2 FQGNSA. CDR3 loop: CASSRRTANTEAFF. The CDR3 DNA follows: TGTGCCAGCAGCCGTCGGACAGCTAACACTGAAGCTTTCTTT.